This TCR beta chain was sequenced in a study of blood T cell repertoires in COVID-19. For the study at large: COVID-19 samples from acute and convalescent phases originated in the United States, Italy and Spain. T cells, B-cell-depleted T cells, or PBMCs supplied cDNA or gDNA.

The V gene lost 2 bases and the J gene lost 4 bases, with 8 bases spanning the gap. The CDR3 is 14 residues long. Germline V gives CDR1 MDHEN, CDR2 SYDVKM. The authors' processing: Scientists estimated how many nucleated cells there were by amplifying reference gene primers. Here immunoSEQ multiplex PCR was the method, and the copy in TCRdb shows in-frame clones only, minus some. V and J calls and clone size are given by that table; D and trimming were obtained from the DNA. In the table there are just over 50,000 clones, roughly 86% of which are singletons. As to this clone: This same CDR3 is encoded by further DNA sequences in the sample.

The V and J genes are TRBV28 and TRBJ1-4; no clear D gene. Source material: peripheral blood. The TCR comes from a man older than 75 with active COVID-19. CDR3 DNA sequence: TGTGCCAGCAGTTTACCCGGTGGTAATGAAAAACTGTTTTTT. The encoded protein is CASSLPGGNEKLFF.